A single sample is the source of the 30 T cell receptor beta chains below, sequenced in a study of shared T cell receptors in the human thymus. Profiling relied on immunoSEQ multiplex PCR, and the TCRdb table lists in-frame clones only, not all of them. The table lists a few hundred thousand clones, roughly 94% of them singletons, with 0.015% to 0.02% in the top ten. Sequenced: thymocytes. The receptors were gathered from a human donor.

V gene TRBV27 combines with J gene TRBJ2-2; 9 bases fit TRBD2. With 3 bases clipped from V and 6 bases from J, the junction kept 8 bases outside the gene matches. The CDR3 has 16 residues. From germline, CDR1 is MNHEY and CDR2 SMNVEV (reference sequence). The CDR3 spells CASSLGRAGGPGELFF. The CDR3 bases are TGTGCCAGCAGTTTGGGGCGGGCGGGAGGGCCCGGGGAGCTGTTTTTT.

This rearrangement joins TRBV4-2 to TRBJ2-5; no clear D gene. The CDR3 spans 13 residues. Germline-derived CDR1 and CDR2 are LGHNA and YNFKEQ. V lost 1 base, J lost 5 bases, and 8 bases lay in between. The CDR3 nucleotides are TGTGCCAGCAGCCAAGCCGGTTTGGAGACCCAGTACTTC. It codes for CASSQAGLETQYF.

This clone was found once. This rearrangement joins TRBV7-6 to TRBJ2-6; no firm D call. The V gene's germline CDR1 is SGHVS and CDR2 FNYEAQ. The CDR3 sequence is 14 residues long. The V and J ends lost 10 bases and 0 bases respectively, with 10 bases between them. CDR3 DNA: TGTGCCATCCCGACGGGCTCTGGGGCCAACGTCCTGACTTTC. Its translation: CAIPTGSGANVLTF.

This chain uses TRBV27 with TRBJ2-1; tentative D call: TRBD2 (6 bases). Deletions cut 7 bases from V and 4 bases from J, with 20 bases between. This CDR3 contains 16 residues. Germline V gene lookup returns CDR1 MNHEY and CDR2 SMNVEV (reference sequence). Here the CDR3 reads CASNSWDSGGYNEQFF. CDR3 coding DNA: TGTGCCAGCAATTCCTGGGACTCAGGCGGGTACAATGAGCAGTTCTTC.

A single count supports this clone. The chain employs TRBV21-1 and TRBJ1-5; TRBD1, the D gene given by the table, was not confirmed from the DNA. TRBV21-1 counts as a pseudogene. This CDR3 is 14 amino acids long. CDR3 coding DNA: TGTGCCAGCAGCAAAGGCCCAGGGGTGCAGCCCCAGCATTTT. It encodes CASSKGPGVQPQHF.

This rearrangement joins TRBV5-6 to TRBJ1-2, with no clear D. Germline CDR1 is SGHDT and CDR2 is YYEEEE. The V gene lost 6 bases and the J gene lost 3 bases, with 12 bases spanning the gap. The CDR3 is 13 residues long. The CDR3 DNA follows: TGTGCCAGCACCCCCGGGGAGGACTATGGCTACACCTTC. Translated, it gives CASTPGEDYGYTF.

The chain couples TRBV4-1 to TRBJ1-4, with TRBD1 as a possible D gene (6 bases). With 5 bases removed from V and 8 bases from J, the gap between germline ends came to 18 bases. CDR1 and CDR2 (germline): MGHRA, YSYEKL. This CDR3 is 15 amino acids long. As DNA, the CDR3 is TGCGCCAGCAGCACCCCGGACAGTCTGGGGGAAAAACTGTTTTTT. Residues: CASSTPDSLGEKLFF.

The V and J genes are TRBV19 and TRBJ2-5; TRBD1 matches 8 bases. This CDR3 spans 17 amino acids. The germline V gene encodes CDR1 LNHDA and CDR2 SQIVND (reference sequence). V lost 3 bases to trimming and J lost 2 bases; unmatched junction nucleotides: 11. As DNA, the CDR3 is TGTGCCAGTAGTATCGGCGTGCTCACAGGGGGACAAGAGACCCAGTACTTC. Amino acids: CASSIGVLTGGQETQYF.

This clone was counted between two and nine times. The rearrangement uses TRBV6-7 and TRBJ2-7; D perhaps matches TRBD2 (6 bases). TRBV6-7 is treated as an ORF (open reading frame) with a function not yet certain. CDR3 size: 16 residues. V was pared by 2 bases and J by 2 bases, with 16 bases between. This CDR3 is CASSYKAGTPTYEQYF. In DNA form, the CDR3 reads TGTGCCAGCAGTTACAAGGCGGGAACCCCCACCTACGAGCAGTACTTC.

The chain joins TRBV5-1 to TRBJ2-7; no firm D call. The CDR3 runs 15 residues. Germline V gives CDR1 SGHRS, CDR2 YFSETQ. V lost 2 bases to trimming and J lost 3 bases, with 15 bases between them. CDR3 region: CASSLAQSPCYEQYF. The DNA of the CDR3 is TGCGCCAGCAGCTTAGCGCAGAGCCCCTGCTACGAGCAGTACTTC.

The chain links TRBV27 to TRBJ1-5, with D possibly being TRBD1 (5 bases). Between the trimmed V and J ends, which lost 4 bases and 3 bases, there was a span of 19 bases. Germline CDR1 and CDR2: MNHEY and SMNVEV (reference sequence). The CDR3 totals 17 residues. The CDR3 DNA follows: TGTGCCAGCAGTTCCCAAGGGGCAGCGGGGGACAATCAGCCCCAGCATTTT. This gives the protein CASSSQGAAGDNQPQHF.

The chain is built from TRBV21-1 and TRBJ2-6. TRBV21-1 is given as a pseudogene. CDR3 length: 15 amino acids. This CDR3 is CASSTGASGANVLTF. The CDR3 nucleotides are TGTGCCAGCAGCACCGGGGCCTCTGGGGCCAACGTCCTGACTTTC.

The rearrangement joins TRBV7-8 to TRBJ1-5; D is possibly TRBD1 (5 bases). V was cut by 5 bases and J by 7 bases, with 9 bases left in between. Germline V gene data show CDR1 as SGHVS and CDR2 as FQNEAQ. CDR3 size: 12 residues. The CDR3 coding sequence is TGTGCCAGCAGCACAGGAGAGCAGCCCCAGCATTTT. This gives the protein CASSTGEQPQHF.

The chain employs TRBV28 and TRBJ1-5; D is unresolved. V was clipped by 3 bases and J by 0 bases, with 12 bases between them. CDR3 size: 16 residues. Germline V CDR1 and CDR2: MDHEN, SYDVKM. CDR3 DNA sequence: TGTGCCAGCAGTTTCACCACGGACGGTAGCAATCAGCCCCAGCATTTT. This codes for CASSFTTDGSNQPQHF.

This chain uses TRBV19 with TRBJ1-2; the D is unclear. This CDR3 region has 13 residues. Germline CDR1 LNHDA, CDR2 SQIVND (reference sequence). Deletions cut 8 bases from V and 3 bases from J, with 13 bases between. CDR3 in DNA: TGTGCCAGTCTCCCGGGAGGCGACTATGGCTACACCTTC. It encodes CASLPGGDYGYTF.

The V and J genes are TRBV27 and TRBJ1-5; D is perhaps TRBD1 (5 bases). The germline CDR1 and CDR2 sequences are MNHEY and SMNVEV (reference sequence). V was pared by 5 bases and J by 2 bases, with 19 bases between. This CDR3 contains 17 residues. CDR3 in DNA: TGTGCCAGCAGTCCTCGACGGGACGAAGGTGGCAATCAGCCCCAGCATTTT. Translating it yields CASSPRRDEGGNQPQHF.

This sequence joins TRBV28 and TRBJ1-2; D remains ambiguous. This CDR3 spans 9 amino acids. With 8 bases removed from V and 4 bases from J, the gap between germline ends came to 2 bases. Germline V gene data show CDR1 as MDHEN and CDR2 as SYDVKM. The CDR3 is CASGYGYTF. CDR3 DNA: TGTGCCAGCGGCTATGGCTACACCTTC.

The V gene is TRBV5-1, the J gene TRBJ2-1; D not resolved. Germline V gene sequence: CDR1 SGHRS, CDR2 YFSETQ. Trimming shortened V by 0 bases and J by 0 bases, and 10 bases separated the two germline ends. This CDR3 spans 16 amino acids. The chain's CDR3 is CASSLDAASSYNEQFF. The CDR3 DNA follows: TGCGCCAGCAGCTTGGACGCTGCCAGCTCCTACAATGAGCAGTTCTTC.

V and J are TRBV7-8 and TRBJ2-5, with 9 bases lining up with TRBD2. Germline trimming cut 2 bases from V and 4 bases from J; bases unmatched to any gene: 11. CDR1 and CDR2 (germline): SGHVS, FQNEAQ. CDR3 length equals 17 residues. CDR3 protein: CASSLILREGPRETQYF. CDR3 in DNA: TGTGCCAGCAGCTTAATCCTGCGGGAGGGCCCTCGAGAGACCCAGTACTTC. The full variable domain, in which reference TRBV7-8 and TRBJ2-5 provide the parts outside the CDR3, is GAGVSQSPRYKVAKRGQDVALRCDPISGHVSLFWYQQALGQGPEFLTYFQNEAQLDKSGLPSDRFFAERPEGSVSTLKIQRTQQEDSAVYLCASSLILREGPRETQYFGPGTRLLVL.

This clone was counted only a few times. The chain recombines TRBV14 with TRBJ2-7; D unclear. The CDR3 is made up of 14 amino acids. Looked up from germline, CDR1 is SGHDN and CDR2 is FVKESK. Trimming removed 0 bases from V and 5 bases from J, with 11 bases in between. CDR3 sequence (DNA): TGTGCCAGCAGCCAAGATGTGTCGCTAGACGAGCAGTACTTC. Translating gives CASSQDVSLDEQYF.

This sequence joins TRBV7-2 and TRBJ2-2, with 7 positions matching TRBD1. This CDR3 comprises 15 residues. The V gene end was trimmed by 3 bases and the J gene end by 1 base; junction bases not matched to a gene: 2. The germline V gene has CDR1 SGHTA and CDR2 FQGNSA. CDR3 region: CASSLGTENTGELFF. Written as DNA, the CDR3 is TGTGCCAGCAGCTTGGGGACAGAGAACACCGGGGAGCTGTTTTTT.

The chain employs TRBV4-2 and TRBJ1-1; D is unclear. Between the trimmed V and J ends, which lost 3 bases and 0 bases, there was a span of 5 bases. This CDR3 is 13 amino acids long. The germline gives CDR1 LGHNA, CDR2 YNFKEQ. This CDR3 reads CASSHALNTEAFF. Written as DNA, the CDR3 is TGTGCCAGCAGCCACGCTCTGAACACTGAAGCTTTCTTT.

The V gene is TRBV29-1, the J gene TRBJ2-3; perhaps TRBD2 as D (6 bases). V lost 2 bases, J lost 0 bases, and 9 bases lay in between. This CDR3 is 14 amino acids long. CDR1 and CDR2 from the germline V gene are SQVTM and ANQGSEA. The CDR3 sequence is CSVERGDSTDTQYF. CDR3 DNA sequence: TGCAGCGTTGAACGCGGGGACAGCACAGATACGCAGTATTTT.

This rearrangement joins TRBV2 to TRBJ2-5; possibly TRBD1 for D (6 bases). CDR3 length: 13 residues. Germline CDR1 reads SNHLY; CDR2 reads FYNNEI. Trimming removed 7 bases from V and 1 base from J, with 10 bases in between. The CDR3 DNA reads TGTGCCAGCAACGGACAGATCCAAGAGACCCAGTACTTC. Its translation: CASNGQIQETQYF.

J is TRBJ2-1 and V is TRBV7-9, with a possible D match to TRBD2 (6 bases). This CDR3 region has 14 residues. The germline V and J ends were trimmed by 10 bases and 4 bases, with 17 bases remaining between them. Germline assignment: CDR1 SEHNR and CDR2 FQNEAQ (reference sequence). The CDR3 nucleotides read TGTGCCACCCCGGTCGGGAGAGGGTACAATGAGCAGTTCTTC. Its translation: CATPVGRGYNEQFF.

The chain couples TRBV4-2 to TRBJ2-7; D is possibly TRBD1 (6 bases). The ends were cut back, 1 base at V and 4 bases at J, with 14 bases in the middle. The CDR3 is 15 amino acids. Germline-derived CDR1 and CDR2 are LGHNA and YNFKEQ. This CDR3 is CASSQGDRPPYEQYF. For the CDR3, the DNA is TGTGCCAGCAGCCAAGGCGACAGGCCACCTTACGAGCAGTACTTC.

The chain is built from TRBV5-4 and TRBJ2-5; no clear D gene. The CDR3 totals 14 residues. The V and J ends lost 2 bases and 4 bases respectively, with 12 bases between them. CDR1 is SGHNT and CDR2 is YYREEE in the germline V gene (reference sequence). CDR3 sequence: CASSFLQSRETQYF. Here the CDR3 DNA reads TGTGCCAGCAGCTTCCTGCAATCGAGAGAGACCCAGTACTTC.

V gene TRBV7-9 combines with J gene TRBJ2-1; 10 bases are a match to TRBD2. This CDR3 has 15 amino acids. The V gene's germline CDR1 is SEHNR and CDR2 FQNEAQ (reference sequence). V was pared by 2 bases and J by 6 bases, with 4 bases of the junction left unmatched. The CDR3 spells CASSLQREGINEQFF. CDR3 bases: TGTGCCAGCAGCTTACAGCGGGAGGGGATCAATGAGCAGTTCTTC.

This sequence joins TRBV7-2 and TRBJ1-2; a weak D match, TRBD1 (6 bases). Germline values: CDR1 SGHTA, CDR2 FQGNSA. There are 14 residues in the CDR3. V lost 3 bases and J lost 4, with 12 bases in between. CDR3 sequence (DNA): TGTGCCAGCAGCTTTGTTAGGGGGGCCTATGGCTACACCTTC. Amino acids: CASSFVRGAYGYTF.

This CDR3 is CASRTTGRENTGELFF. The CDR3 DNA reads as TGTGCCAGCAGGACGACAGGGAGGGAGAACACCGGGGAGCTGTTTTTT. V and J are TRBV7-9 and TRBJ2-2; D is tentatively TRBD1 or TRBD2 (7 bases each). V lost 6 bases and J lost 1, with 15 bases in between. This CDR3 contains 16 residues. CDR1 and CDR2 from the germline V gene are SEHNR and FQNEAQ (reference sequence). The whole variable domain, filled in from reference TRBV7-9 and TRBJ2-2, reads DTGVSQNPRHKITKRGQNVTFRCDPISEHNRLYWYRQTLGQGPEFLTYFQNEAQLEKSRLLSDRFSAERPKGSFSTLEIQRTEQGDSAMYLCASRTTGRENTGELFFGEGSRLTVL.